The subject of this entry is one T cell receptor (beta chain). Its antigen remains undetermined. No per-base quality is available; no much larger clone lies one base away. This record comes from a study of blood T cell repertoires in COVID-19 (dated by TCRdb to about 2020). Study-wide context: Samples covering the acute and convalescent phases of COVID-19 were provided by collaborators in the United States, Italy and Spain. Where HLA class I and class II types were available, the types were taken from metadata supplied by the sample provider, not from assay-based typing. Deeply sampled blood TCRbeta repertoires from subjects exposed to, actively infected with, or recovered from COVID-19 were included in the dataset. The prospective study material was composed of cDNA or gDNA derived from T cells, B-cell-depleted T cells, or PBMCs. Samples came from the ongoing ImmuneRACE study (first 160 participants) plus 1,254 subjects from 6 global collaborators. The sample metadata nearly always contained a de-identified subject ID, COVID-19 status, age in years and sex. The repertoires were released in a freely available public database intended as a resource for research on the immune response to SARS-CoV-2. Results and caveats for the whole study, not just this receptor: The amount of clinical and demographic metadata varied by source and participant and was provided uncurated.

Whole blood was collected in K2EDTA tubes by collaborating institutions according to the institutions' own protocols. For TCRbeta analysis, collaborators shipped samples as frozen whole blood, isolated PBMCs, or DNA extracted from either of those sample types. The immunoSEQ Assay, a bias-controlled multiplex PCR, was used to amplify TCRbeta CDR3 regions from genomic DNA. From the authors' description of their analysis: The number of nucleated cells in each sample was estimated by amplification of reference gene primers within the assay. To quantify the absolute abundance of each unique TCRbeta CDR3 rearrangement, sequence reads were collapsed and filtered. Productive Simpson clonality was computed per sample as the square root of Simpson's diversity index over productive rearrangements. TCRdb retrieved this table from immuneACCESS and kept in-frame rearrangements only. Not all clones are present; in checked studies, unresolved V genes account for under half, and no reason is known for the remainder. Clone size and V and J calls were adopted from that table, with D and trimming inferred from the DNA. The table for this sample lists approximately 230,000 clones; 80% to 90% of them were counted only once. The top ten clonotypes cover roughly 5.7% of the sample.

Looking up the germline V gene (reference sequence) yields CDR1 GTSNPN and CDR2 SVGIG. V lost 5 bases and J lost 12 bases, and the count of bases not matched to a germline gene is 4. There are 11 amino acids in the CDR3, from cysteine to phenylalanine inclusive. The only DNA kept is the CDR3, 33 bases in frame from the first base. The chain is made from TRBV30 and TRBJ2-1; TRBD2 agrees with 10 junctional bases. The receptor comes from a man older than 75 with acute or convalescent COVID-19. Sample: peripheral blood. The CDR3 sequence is CAWGTSASQFF. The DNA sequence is TGTGCCTGGGGGACTAGCGCGTCGCAGTTCTTC.